This T cell receptor beta chain was sequenced for a study of T cell changes during pregnancy in multiple sclerosis. Sequencing used immunoSEQ multiplex PCR; TCRdb keeps in-frame clones, though not all of them. Of about 52,000 clones in the sample, roughly 92% were seen once. The V gene's germline CDR1 is MNHNS and CDR2 SASEGT. Trimming pared 3 bases from V and 5 bases from J, leaving 9 bases between. This CDR3 contains 13 residues. The genes are TRBV6-1 and TRBJ2-3, with D perhaps matching TRBD2 (5 bases). Sequencing used CD4+ T cells from peripheral blood mononuclear cells, obtained in the third trimester of pregnancy. This TCR came from a female donor with multiple sclerosis, enrolled in a pregnancy study. As DNA, the CDR3 is TGTGCCAGCAGTGACCAAAGCGGAGATACGCAGTATTTT. Residues: CASSDQSGDTQYF.